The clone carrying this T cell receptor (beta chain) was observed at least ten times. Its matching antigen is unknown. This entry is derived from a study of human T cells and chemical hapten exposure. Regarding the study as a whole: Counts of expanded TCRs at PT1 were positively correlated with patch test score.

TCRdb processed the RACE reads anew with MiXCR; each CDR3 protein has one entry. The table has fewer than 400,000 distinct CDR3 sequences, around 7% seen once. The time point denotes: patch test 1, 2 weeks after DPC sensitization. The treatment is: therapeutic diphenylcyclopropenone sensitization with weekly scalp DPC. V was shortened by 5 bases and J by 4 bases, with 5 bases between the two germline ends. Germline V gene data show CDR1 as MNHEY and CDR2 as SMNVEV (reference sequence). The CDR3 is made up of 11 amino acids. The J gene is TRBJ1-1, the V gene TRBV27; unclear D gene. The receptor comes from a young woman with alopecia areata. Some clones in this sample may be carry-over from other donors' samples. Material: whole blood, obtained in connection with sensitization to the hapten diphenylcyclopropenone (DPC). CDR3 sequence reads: CASSRFTEAFF. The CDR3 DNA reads TGTGCCAGCAGTCGGTTCACTGAAGCTTTCTTT.